A selection of T cell receptor beta chains follows, all from one sample in a study of CD8 T cells in Susac syndrome. TCRdb redid the calling of the immunoSEQ multiplex PCR reads with MiXCR, one entry per CDR3 protein. The sample consists of some 260,000 distinct CDR3 sequences, roughly 95% of them appearing once. Sequencing was done on a sample of CD4+ T cells from PBMCs. All receptors come from a human donor with multiple sclerosis. CDR3s leave out the opening cysteine and the closing phenylalanine or tryptophan. Clone size is shown for a subset of rows, as once, few, many or a class of expanded clone.

NA TRBJ1-5 TRBV3-1 ASSLQGAKQPQH
NA TRBJ2-4 TRBV12-3/TRBV12-4 ASSLGPGGLNIQY
NA TRBJ1-5 TRBV12-3/TRBV12-4 ASSPLGNQPQH
NA TRBJ1-6 TRBV6-5 ASSYSRVGAGGGSPLH
NA TRBJ2-2 TRBV9 ASSVNTGELF
NA TRBJ1-6 TRBV5-1 ASSQDSPTPLH
NA TRBJ1-4 TRBV19 ASSHDRASNEKLF
NA TRBJ1-1 TRBV19 ASSIHPSGDTEAF
NA TRBJ2-5 TRBV18 ASSPPSEETQY
NA TRBJ1-2 TRBV20-1 APGQGSSGYT
few TRBJ2-1 TRBV20-1 SARTSGGSYNEQF
NA TRBJ1-2 TRBV6-5 ASSYSTGSDGYT
once TRBJ2-1 TRBV29-1 SVTGTSGPLRQF
NA TRBJ2-5 TRBV6-6 ASSYSRVSGEY
NA TRBJ1-6 TRBV20-1 SARQVSSYNSPLH
NA TRBJ2-3 TRBV2 ASSKQGVQADTQY
NA TRBJ1-1 TRBV9 ASSPRGLGGTEAF
once TRBJ2-5 TRBV20-1 SRRSQGETQY
NA TRBJ2-7 TRBV28 ASNSGREQY
NA TRBJ2-6 TRBV21-1 ASNVAFPNSGANVLT
NA TRBJ2-1 TRBV30 AWTAGRSYNEQF
NA TRBJ2-3 TRBV24-1 ATSDLIGDFHTDTQY
NA TRBJ1-1 TRBV9 ASSPRPEPNTEAF
NA TRBJ2-1 TRBV7-9 ASSTTDGRNEQF
NA TRBJ2-7 TRBV6-1 ASRKAGEQY
NA TRBJ2-3 TRBV2 ASRLDTSTDTQY
NA TRBJ2-5 TRBV6-5 ASSRSQGLGTQY
NA TRBJ2-1 TRBV4-1 ASSQEGAVPAEQF
NA TRBJ1-2 TRBV5-1 ASSRDTDGYT
NA TRBJ1-2 TRBV11-2 ASSPSPDRLNYGYT
NA TRBJ1-1 TRBV30 AWSVGLPGAEAF
once TRBJ2-1 TRBV15 ATSSILAGGDDEQF